This T cell receptor beta chain was retrieved from a study of cytomegalovirus exposure and HLA in healthy donors. Findings and limits, study-wide: Common viral pathogens seemed, in a later analysis, to connect with several of the most significant clusters.

This clone was recorded once. Its antigen remains unknown. The germline V gene encodes CDR1 SGHAT and CDR2 FQDESV (reference sequence). The V end was cut by 5 bases, the J end by 2 bases, with 13 bases between. This CDR3 is built from 15 residues. The PCR employed 60 Vbeta primers together with 13 Jbeta primers. Profiling relied on immunoSEQ multiplex PCR, and the TCRdb table lists in-frame clones only, not all of them. The repertoire holds 85,000 to 100,000 clones, 64% seen once, with 3.2% in the top ten. The clonotype comes from a man aged 55 to 70 in good health and CMV-seronegative. Sample: PBMCs. The chain couples TRBV11-1 to TRBJ1-3; D gene unclear. The CDR3 sequence is CASSEQGLTGNTIYF. The CDR3 nucleotides are TGTGCCAGCAGCGAGCAAGGACTTACTGGAAACACCATATATTTT.